Below are 10 T cell receptor beta chains sequenced from a single sample in a study of human thymus T cells (dated by TCRdb to the early 2020s). The thymus tissue came from surgical resects taken out during corrective cardiac surgery. Library construction relied on the immunoSEQ multiplex PCR assay. TCRdb mirrors the immuneACCESS table, restricted to in-frame sequences. Some clones are absent from its copies; in checked studies, under half trace to an unresolved V gene, and the reason for the others is unknown. Recorded for this sample are under 150,000 clones; around 94% of them occurred a single time. 0.02% to 0.03% of the sample is in the top ten clones. Material for sequencing was thymus tissue. All receptors derive from a boy younger than two with a congenital heart defect but otherwise immunologically healthy.

This chain uses TRBV6-1 with TRBJ1-5; D call uncertain. Trimming took 1 base from V and 4 from J, leaving 17 bases between them. Germline V gives CDR1 MNHNS, CDR2 SASEGT. This CDR3 is built from 17 residues. The CDR3 sequence: CASSEGWETIRNQPQHF. CDR3 in DNA: TGTGCCAGCAGTGAAGGATGGGAGACCATACGGAATCAGCCCCAGCATTTT.

The V gene is TRBV6-6, the J gene TRBJ1-1, with D maybe TRBD1 (6 bases). The length of the CDR3 is 14 residues. Trimming left V 0 bases short and J 1 base short, with 6 bases between. Germline CDR1 and CDR2: MNHNY and SVGAGI (reference sequence). CDR3 amino acids: CASSYSTGNTEAFF. As DNA, the CDR3 is TGTGCCAGCAGTTACTCGACAGGGAACACTGAAGCTTTCTTT.

The V and J genes are TRBV7-2 and TRBJ1-2, with unresolved D. The ends were cut back, 1 base at V and 4 bases at J, with 16 bases in the middle. Germline V gene sequence: CDR1 SGHTA, CDR2 FQGNSA. This CDR3 comprises 16 residues. The DNA for the CDR3 is TGTGCCAGCAGCTTAGGTAAAAGGAAGGAGGGCTATGGCTACACCTTC. Translating gives CASSLGKRKEGYGYTF.

The chain links TRBV6-5 to TRBJ1-2; weak D call: TRBD1 (6 bases). The CDR3 runs 15 residues. Germline V gives CDR1 MNHEY, CDR2 SVGAGI. Trimming removed 2 bases from V and 1 base from J, with 11 bases in between. For the CDR3, the DNA is TGTGCCAGCAGTTACCCGGGACACCGTAACTATGGCTACACCTTC. Amino acid sequence: CASSYPGHRNYGYTF.

The V call is TRBV5-1, the J call TRBJ2-7; 11 bases map to TRBD2. Germline V gene data show CDR1 as SGHRS and CDR2 as YFSETQ. V trimming: 5 bases; J trimming: 2 bases; junction bases outside the gene matches: 3. The CDR3 length is 14 residues. Here the CDR3 reads CASSQTSGTYEQYF. The DNA of the CDR3 is TGCGCCAGCAGTCAGACTAGCGGGACCTACGAGCAGTACTTC.

V gene TRBV9 combines with J gene TRBJ2-1; TRBD2 matches at 15 bases. Losses at the gene ends were 4 bases for V and 0 bases for J; bases not matched to a gene: 8. CDR3 length: 19 amino acids. CDR1 and CDR2 (germline): SGDLS, YYNGEE. The CDR3 loop is CASSPPGTSGGSSYNEQFF. The CDR3 nucleotides are TGTGCCAGCAGCCCACCCGGGACTAGCGGGGGGAGCTCCTACAATGAGCAGTTCTTC.

The chain combines TRBV19 with TRBJ2-7, with 9 bases fitting TRBD1. Germline values: CDR1 LNHDA, CDR2 SQIVND (reference sequence). The CDR3 is 14 amino acids. After removal of 6 bases from V and 4 bases from J, the junction contained 7 bases not matched to a gene. CDR3 region: CASSPPDRGYEQYF. The CDR3 DNA follows: TGTGCCAGTAGCCCCCCGGACAGGGGTTACGAGCAGTACTTC.

The chain is built from TRBV28 and TRBJ1-2; D gene ambiguous. The length of the CDR3 is 11 residues. Germline assignment: CDR1 MDHEN and CDR2 SYDVKM. V lost 9 bases and J 6 bases, leaving 11 bases between the germline ends. The CDR3 region has the DNA TGTGCCAGTTGCGGCTTGCATGGCTACACCTTC. Protein product: CASCGLHGYTF.

This clone was counted once. The chain is built from TRBV4-3 and TRBJ2-2; TRBD2 matches 8 bases. This CDR3 comprises 19 residues. Germline V gene data show CDR1 as LGHNA and CDR2 as YSLEER. Trimming took 4 bases from V and 2 from J; bases not matched to a gene: 15. The CDR3 region is CASSRVVARGVSNTGELFF. In DNA form, the CDR3 reads TGCGCCAGCAGCCGAGTCGTTGCGCGGGGGGTCAGTAACACCGGGGAGCTGTTTTTT.

V usage is TRBV28 and J usage is TRBJ1-6; 7 nucleotides agree with TRBD1. In germline, CDR1 is MDHEN, CDR2 SYDVKM. This CDR3 is built from 16 residues. Losses at the gene ends were 6 bases for V and 2 bases for J; bases not matched to a gene: 7. Here the CDR3 DNA reads TGTGCCAGCAGAAAAACAGGGGTCCCCTATAATTCACCCCTCCACTTT. Translated: CASRKTGVPYNSPLHF. The full variable domain, in which reference TRBV28 and TRBJ1-6 provide the parts outside the CDR3, is DVKVTQSSRYLVKRTGEKVFLECVQDMDHENMFWYRQDPGLGLRLIYFSYDVKMKEKGDIPEGYSVSREKKERFSLILESASTNQTSMYLCASRKTGVPYNSPLHFGNGTRLTVT.